What follows are 27 T cell receptor beta chains derived from one specimen sequenced in a study of Graves' ophthalmopathy and Graves' hyperthyroidism (dated by TCRdb to the late 2010s). Sequencing relied on an Illumina HiSeq 2000. For repertoire sequencing, TCR beta CDR3 regions were amplified from RNA transcripts. The first round was an RT-PCR using HTBI primers with the Qiagen OneStep RT-PCR kit, and this first round was followed by a second-round multiplex PCR, then size selection and purification. TCRdb's own reprocessing of the public reads used fastp at Q25 and MiXCR and kept productive beta chains. All rows with the same CDR3 protein become a single entry with the most common DNA and genes. Here the sample has about 660,000 distinct CDR3 sequences; about two fifths occur a single time. The biggest ten clones account for 3.3% of the sample. Sequencing was carried out using peripheral blood. The receptors were gathered from an adult man with Graves' ophthalmopathy.

In the case of this clonotype: A single base separates this from a much larger clone, so it may be a read error. V and J are TRBV20-1 and TRBJ1-2; D not certain. With 0 bases removed from V and 8 bases from J, the gap between germline ends came to 13 bases. Germline V lookup: CDR1 DFQATT, CDR2 SNEGSKA (reference sequence). This CDR3 has 13 amino acids. The CDR3 loop reads CSARELGSRGYTF. In DNA form, the CDR3 reads TGCAGTGCTAGAGAGCTCGGGTCCCGGGGCTACACCTTC.

This clonotype was seen only a few times. This chain uses TRBV5-1 with TRBJ1-5, with 11 positions matching TRBD1. CDR1 and CDR2 from the germline V gene are SGHRS and YFSETQ. The V segment lost 4 bases and the J segment 4 bases; nucleotides outside the gene matches: 7. The CDR3 totals 16 residues. CDR3 DNA sequence: TGCGCCAGCAGCGGACGGGACAGGGGGACAAATCAGCCCCAGCATTTT. Its protein is CASSGRDRGTNQPQHF.

This clonotype was observed at least ten times. J is TRBJ1-5 and V is TRBV19; D gene ambiguous. V was cut by 0 bases and J by 2 bases, with 8 bases left in between. Per the germline V gene, CDR1 is LNHDA and CDR2 is SQIVND (reference sequence). The CDR3 extends over 15 amino acids. The CDR3 loop reads CASSIEAGRNQPQHF. The CDR3 nucleotides read TGTGCCAGTAGTATAGAGGCAGGCCGCAATCAGCCCCAGCATTTT.

This clonotype has at least ten counts. The chain links TRBV25-1 to TRBJ2-5, with a possible D match to TRBD2 (7 bases). The germline CDR1 and CDR2 sequences are MGHDK and SYGVNS. The ends were cut back, 2 bases at V and 5 bases at J, with 18 bases in the middle. The CDR3 consists of 16 residues. DNA for the CDR3: TGTGCCAGCAGTGAACCCCGGGGGGCGACGGGGGAGACCCAGTACTTC. It encodes CASSEPRGATGETQYF.

This clonotype came up many times. The chain is built from TRBV15 and TRBJ2-6; D call uncertain. V was trimmed by 0 bases and J by 3 bases, leaving 9 bases between them. Germline CDR1 reads LNHNV; CDR2 reads YYDKDF (reference sequence). This CDR3 region has 16 residues. For the CDR3, the DNA is TGTGCCACCAGCAGAGAAAGCTTGGGTGGGGCCAACGTCCTGACTTTC. Its protein is CATSRESLGGANVLTF.

The chain couples TRBV20-1 to TRBJ2-5, with 9 positions matching TRBD1. The CDR3 sequence is 16 residues long. Germline V gene lookup returns CDR1 DFQATT and CDR2 SNEGSKA (reference sequence). Trimming took 0 bases from V and 5 from J; bases not matched to a gene: 10. The CDR3 region has the DNA TGCAGTGCTAGAGAGGCCGGGACAGGGACTTGGGAGACCCAGTACTTC. Translated: CSAREAGTGTWETQYF.

Regarding this clonotype: The junction shows a germline mismatch at one end, possibly a read error. The chain combines TRBV20-1 with TRBJ1-1, with a possible D match to TRBD1 (6 bases). Germline assignment: CDR1 DFQATT and CDR2 SNEGSKA (reference sequence). The CDR3 loop spans 13 amino acids. CDR3 region: CNARGVSDTEAFF. CDR3 bases: TGCAATGCTAGGGGGGTTTCTGACACTGAAGCTTTCTTT.

The chain combines TRBV2 with TRBJ2-5; a possible D gene is TRBD2 (5 bases). Trimming took off 0 bases at V and 5 bases at J, with 13 bases between the two ends. Looked up from germline, CDR1 is SNHLY and CDR2 is FYNNEI. CDR3 length equals 15 residues. CDR3 coding DNA: TGTGCCAGCAGTGAAGCCCGATCGGTAGCGGAGACCCAGTACTTC. Encoded protein: CASSEARSVAETQYF.

This chain links TRBV11-2 with TRBJ2-5; D is possibly TRBD2 (6 bases). Germline assignment: CDR1 SGHAT and CDR2 FQNNGV. CDR3 length: 15 amino acids. V was trimmed by 1 base and J by 2 bases, leaving 11 bases between them. CDR3 sequence (DNA): TGTGCCAGCAGCTTAGTTACGGAGGGACAAGAGACCCAGTACTTC. Amino acid sequence: CASSLVTEGQETQYF.

This clonotype showed up just once. Its ends do not fully match the called genes, so a read error is possible. The chain links TRBV25-1 to TRBJ2-7, with 7 nucleotides matching TRBD1. The CDR3 is made up of 13 amino acids. CDR1 is MGHDK, CDR2 SYGVNS, per germline. The CDR3 is CAGRQGETYERYF. CDR3 bases: TGTGCCGGCCGGCAGGGGGAAACCTACGAGCGGTACTTC.

Here the CDR3 reads CATSPDRSNYGYTF. CDR3 coding DNA: TGTGCCACCAGCCCGGACAGATCTAACTATGGCTACACCTTC. This chain uses TRBV15 with TRBJ1-2; a weak D match, TRBD1 (6 bases). CDR1 is LNHNV, CDR2 YYDKDF, per germline (reference sequence). The V end was cut by 5 bases, the J end by 0 bases, with 10 bases between. This CDR3 spans 14 amino acids.

To note about this clonotype: One end of the junction does not line up with germline, which may come from a read error. V and J are TRBV19 and TRBJ1-1, with D tentatively TRBD1 (6 bases). This CDR3 comprises 14 residues. Per germline, CDR1 LNHDA and CDR2 SQIVND (reference sequence). CDR3: CANSTQGLWAGAFF. The CDR3 DNA is TGTGCCAATAGTACCCAGGGGCTCTGGGCTGGAGCTTTCTTT.

The rearrangement uses TRBV2 and TRBJ1-4; the match to TRBD1 covers 10 bases. CDR1 and CDR2 (germline): SNHLY, FYNNEI. The trim removed 4 bases at V and 3 bases at J, leaving 5 bases unmatched. The CDR3 is made up of 16 amino acids. The CDR3 DNA is TGTGCCAGCAGTGCGGGACAGGGGTATTCTAATGAAAAACTGTTTTTT. Translating it yields CASSAGQGYSNEKLFF.

This chain connects TRBV6-6 to TRBJ1-3, with no clear D. Between the trimmed V and J ends, which lost 2 bases and 0 bases, there was a span of 11 bases. Germline CDR1 MNHNY, CDR2 SVGAGI (reference sequence). The CDR3 consists of 16 residues. The CDR3 reads CASSYDPRNSGNTIYF. DNA for the CDR3: TGTGCCAGCAGTTACGATCCCAGAAACTCTGGAAACACCATATATTTT.

The gene calls are TRBV7-8 and TRBJ2-7; D is unclear. The CDR3 contains 13 residues. Trimming took 3 bases from V and 7 from J, leaving 13 bases between them. CDR1 SGHVS and CDR2 FQNEAQ come from the germline V gene. As DNA, the CDR3 is TGTGCCAGCAGCTTTGGCGGTGGCTGGGAGCAGTACTTC. Amino acid sequence: CASSFGGGWEQYF.

In its sample, this clonotype was seen many times. This chain uses TRBV7-2 with TRBJ2-5; D not resolved. Between the trimmed V and J ends, which lost 4 bases and 1 base, there was a span of 7 bases. CDR1 and CDR2 from the germline V gene are SGHTA and FQGNSA. CDR3 length equals 13 residues. CDR3 loop: CASSYRFQETQYF. Written as DNA, the CDR3 is TGTGCCAGCAGCTACCGATTCCAAGAGACCCAGTACTTC.

V and J are TRBV19 and TRBJ1-1; a weak D match, TRBD1 (5 bases). CDR3 length: 13 amino acids. Trimming took 8 bases from V and 4 from J, leaving 14 bases between them. CDR1 is LNHDA, CDR2 SQIVND, per germline (reference sequence). The DNA of the CDR3 is TGTGCCAGTGCCCGGAACAGGCGCACTGAAGCTTTCTTT. This sequence encodes CASARNRRTEAFF.

This rearrangement joins TRBV10-3 to TRBJ1-5, with D perhaps matching TRBD1 (6 bases). The CDR3 totals 16 residues. Germline V gives CDR1 ENHRY, CDR2 SYGVKD. Trimming stripped 11 bases from V and 1 base from J, with 21 bases between. The CDR3 is CAWSDARGGSNQPQHF. In nucleotides, the CDR3 is TGTGCCTGGAGTGATGCCAGGGGTGGGAGCAATCAGCCCCAGCATTTT.

This chain joins TRBV2 and TRBJ2-7; 8 nucleotides line up with TRBD2. V shed 2 bases, J shed 2 bases, and the junction held 8 bases outside the gene matches. This CDR3 comprises 16 residues. Per germline, CDR1 SNHLY and CDR2 FYNNEI. CDR3 region: CASSEWSTSAPYEQYF. The CDR3 DNA reads as TGTGCCAGCAGTGAATGGTCGACTAGCGCCCCCTACGAGCAGTACTTC. The full variable domain, in which reference TRBV2 and TRBJ2-7 provide the parts outside the CDR3, is EPEVTQTPSHQVTQMGQEVILRCVPISNHLYFYWYRQILGQKVEFLVSFYNNEISEKSEIFDDQFSVERPDGSNFTLKIRSTKLEDSAMYFCASSEWSTSAPYEQYFGPGTRLTVT.

This clonotype was seen many times. This chain connects TRBV29-1 to TRBJ1-1; the D gene is possibly TRBD1 (5 bases). Deletions cut 6 bases from V and 1 base from J, with 12 bases between. The CDR3 consists of 13 residues. CDR1 and CDR2 (germline): SQVTM, ANQGSEA. DNA of the CDR3: TGCAGCGTACCACCCAGGGAGAACACTGAAGCTTTCTTT. This sequence encodes CSVPPRENTEAFF.

This rearrangement joins TRBV10-3 to TRBJ1-5; D call uncertain. The CDR3 loop spans 14 amino acids. Germline lookup yields CDR1 ENHRY and CDR2 SYGVKD. With 10 bases removed from V and 0 bases from J, the gap between germline ends came to 13 bases. The CDR3 protein is CASSPLRSNQPQHF. Written as DNA, the CDR3 is TGTGCCAGCTCACCACTACGTAGCAATCAGCCCCAGCATTTT.

This clonotype appeared many times. The chain carries TRBV19 and TRBJ1-5; D not certain. Germline CDR1 is LNHDA and CDR2 is SQIVND (reference sequence). The CDR3 contains 14 residues. Trimming took off 3 bases at V and 1 base at J, with 7 bases between the two ends. The DNA for the CDR3 is TGTGCCAGTAGTATGCTGGCCAGCAATCAGCCCCAGCATTTT. It is translated as CASSMLASNQPQHF. Supplemented by reference TRBV19 and TRBJ1-5, the full variable domain reads DGGITQSPKYLFRKEGQNVTLSCEQNLNHDAMYWYRQDPGQGLRLIYYSQIVNDFQKGDIAEGYSVSREKKESFPLTVTSAQKNPTAFYLCASSMLASNQPQHFGDGTRLSIL.

This sequence joins TRBV25-1 and TRBJ1-4, with D maybe TRBD1 (6 bases). The CDR3 covers 13 residues. The germline V gene has CDR1 MGHDK and CDR2 SYGVNS. The V gene lost 7 bases and the J gene lost 7 bases, with 13 bases spanning the gap. Written as DNA, the CDR3 is TGTGCCAGCAATAACAGGGCTGGTGAAAAACTGTTTTTT. This codes for CASNNRAGEKLFF.

The chain recombines TRBV7-2 with TRBJ1-4; a weak D match, TRBD1 (5 bases). This CDR3 spans 11 amino acids. Germline assignment: CDR1 SGHTA and CDR2 FQGNSA. The V end was cut by 8 bases, the J end by 7 bases, with 8 bases between. The CDR3 DNA follows: TGTGCCAGCGGGGGTGGTGAAAAACTGTTTTTT. Translating gives CASGGGEKLFF.

This clonotype was seen ten or more times. The chain has TRBV11-2 and TRBJ2-5, with unresolved D. The CDR3 runs to 15 residues. The germline V gene encodes CDR1 SGHAT and CDR2 FQNNGV. Trimming left V 8 bases short and J 0 bases short, with 16 bases between. The DNA for the CDR3 is TGTGCCAGCGCCCTGGGCAGTTGGTACCAAGAGACCCAGTACTTC. Amino acid sequence: CASALGSWYQETQYF.

In this sample, this clonotype turned up many times. The CDR3 DNA sequence: TGCAGTGCTATCCAGTCCTATGGCTACACCTTC. Its protein product is CSAIQSYGYTF. The V call is TRBV20-1, the J call TRBJ1-2; D gene ambiguous. CDR3 length: 11 amino acids. V shed 4 bases and J shed 4 bases, with 7 bases lying between them. Germline loops: CDR1 DFQATT, CDR2 SNEGSKA (reference sequence).

In this sample, this clonotype turned up many times. The J gene is TRBJ1-5, the V gene TRBV7-8, with a weak D call TRBD1 (6 bases). The CDR3 sequence is 15 residues long. The ends were cut back, 1 base at V and 3 bases at J, with 10 bases in the middle. Germline CDR1 is SGHVS and CDR2 is FQNEAQ. The CDR3 coding sequence is TGTGCCAGCAGCTTAGAGACAGGTTTCAATCAGCCCCAGCATTTT. Encoded protein: CASSLETGFNQPQHF.